This T cell receptor (beta chain) derives from a study of chemoradiotherapy in HPV16-positive cancers. Looking at the study overall: Functional T-cell assays on two HPV16-positive patients' cells defined candidate HPV-specific clones and common TCR motifs.

As to this clone: The antigen remains undetermined.

Study-wide findings and caveats: Non-HPV-specific T cells did not expand in tumors during treatment, whereas candidate HPV-specific clones and E7-related motifs did.

Samples were taken several times over chemoradiotherapy. Trimming stripped 0 bases from V and 4 bases from J, with 7 bases between. The CDR3 extends over 13 amino acids. Repertoires were generated with immunoSEQ multiplex PCR, while TCRdb's copy carries only in-frame clones and drops some. The table lists approximately 10,000 clones, around 80% of them singletons. Collection of the sample occurred from a patient who underwent chemoradiotherapy. This sequence originates from a human donor with HPV-associated anogenital cancer. This sequence joins TRBV5-3 and TRBJ1-2; no definite D call. TRBV5-3 is an ORF, and what it does is uncertain. CDR3 loop: CARSLAEAYGYTF. The CDR3 nucleotides read TGTGCCAGAAGCTTGGCAGAAGCCTATGGCTACACCTTC.